This T cell receptor beta chain derives from a study of T cell responses to AZD1222 COVID-19 vaccine. In its sample, this clone was seen a few times. Antigen: not known. The assay was immunoSEQ multiplex PCR, and TCRdb's table has in-frame clones only and misses some. This sample has 75,000 to 95,000 clones; more than 75% occur once, and the top ten carry less than 15%. Whole-study findings and limits: Reports say nearly half of spike-specific TCRs go after unmutated variant regions. Across spike, vaccine-associated CD4 TCRs were found, dominant at 160-218 and 743-854.

Sequencing was performed on peripheral blood, taken on day 0 of AZD1222 vaccination. This TCR was sampled from an adult in good health.

CDR3 sequence reads: CASSQDLTDYGYTF. CDR3 nucleotide sequence: TGTGCCAGCAGCCAAGATCTGACAGACTATGGCTACACCTTC. The gene calls are TRBV4-2 and TRBJ1-2; tentatively, D is TRBD1 (5 bases). Germline V lookup: CDR1 LGHNA, CDR2 YNFKEQ. The V end was cut by 0 bases, the J end by 3 bases, with 8 bases between. The CDR3 sequence is 14 residues long.